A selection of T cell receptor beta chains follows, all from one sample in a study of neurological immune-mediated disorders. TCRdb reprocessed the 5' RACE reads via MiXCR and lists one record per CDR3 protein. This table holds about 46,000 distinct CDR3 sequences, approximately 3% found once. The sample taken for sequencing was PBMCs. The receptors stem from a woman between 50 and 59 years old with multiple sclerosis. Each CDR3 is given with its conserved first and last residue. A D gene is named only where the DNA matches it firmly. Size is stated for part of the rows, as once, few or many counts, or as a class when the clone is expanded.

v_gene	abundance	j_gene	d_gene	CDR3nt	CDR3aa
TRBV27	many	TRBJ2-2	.	TGTGCCAGCAGCCGGACGGCGAACACCGGGGAGCTGTTTTTT	CASSRTANTGELFF
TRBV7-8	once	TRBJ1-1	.	TGTGCCAGCAGCTTAGAGTCCACAACCGTTAGGACTGAAGCTTTCTTT	CASSLESTTVRTEAFF
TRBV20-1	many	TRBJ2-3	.	TGCAGTGCAGGTATCGGGTGGGGGCCCACAGATACGCAGTATTTT	CSAGIGWGPTDTQYF
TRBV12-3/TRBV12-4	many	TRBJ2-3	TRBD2	TGTGCCAGCGGACTAGCGGGGGCCTCCACAGATACGCAGTATTTT	CASGLAGASTDTQYF
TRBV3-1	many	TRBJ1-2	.	TGTGCCAGCAGCCAAGGACAGAGAGATGGCTACACCTTC	CASSQGQRDGYTF
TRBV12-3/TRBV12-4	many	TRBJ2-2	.	TGTGCCAGCAGTTTTCGGGGAGACGGGGAGCTGTTTTTT	CASSFRGDGELFF
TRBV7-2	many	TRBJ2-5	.	TGTGCCAGCAGCCTGAGGGGCCAAGAGACCCAGTACTTC	CASSLRGQETQYF
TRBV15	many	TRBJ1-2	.	TGTGCCACCAGCAGATCGAGCAACTATGGCTACACCTTC	CATSRSSNYGYTF
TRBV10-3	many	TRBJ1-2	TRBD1	TGTGCCATCCGCCGGACAGGGATTTTAAAGGGTAACTATGGCTACACCTTC	CAIRRTGILKGNYGYTF
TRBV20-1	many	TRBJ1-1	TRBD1	TGCAGTGCTAACCCGACAGGGGGAGTGAACACTGAAGCTTTCTTT	CSANPTGGVNTEAFF
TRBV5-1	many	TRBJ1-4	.	TGCGCCAGCAGCTTGGAGCCTACAACTAATGAAAAACTGTTTTTT	CASSLEPTTNEKLFF
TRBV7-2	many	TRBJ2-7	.	TGTGCCAGCAGCCTTCAGCGGCTCGACAAAGGGGAGCAGTACTTC	CASSLQRLDKGEQYF
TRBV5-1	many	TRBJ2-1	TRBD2	TGCGCCAGCAGCCCCGCGGAAGCGGGAGGGACGTCAAACAATGAGCAGTTCTTC	CASSPAEAGGTSNNEQFF
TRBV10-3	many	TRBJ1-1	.	TGTGCCAGTCGAACCCCAGGGATGGGGAACACTGAAGCTTTCTTT	CASRTPGMGNTEAFF
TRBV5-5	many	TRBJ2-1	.	TGTGCCAGCAGCTTTTATCCGGGTAATGAGCAGTTCTTC	CASSFYPGNEQFF
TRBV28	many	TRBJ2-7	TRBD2	TGTGCCAGCAGTTCCATCTCTAGCGGGAGCTACGAGCAGTACTTC	CASSSISSGSYEQYF
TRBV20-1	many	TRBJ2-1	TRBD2	TGCAGTGCTAGAGGCGACGGGGGGGCCAATTCCTACAATGAGCAGTTCTTC	CSARGDGGANSYNEQFF
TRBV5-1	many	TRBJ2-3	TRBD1	TGCGCCAGCACCACCAAGACAGGGGGCTTCTCAGATACGCAGTATTTT	CASTTKTGGFSDTQYF
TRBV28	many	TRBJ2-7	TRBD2	TGTGCCAGCACGGCGGGAGGGCTTGAGCAGTACTTC	CASTAGGLEQYF
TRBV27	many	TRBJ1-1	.	TGTGCCAGCAGTGCGTCAGGGGCTATGAACACTGAAGCTTTCTTT	CASSASGAMNTEAFF
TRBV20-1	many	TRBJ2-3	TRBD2	TGCAGTGCTAGTTTGTCTAGCGGGGGAAGTGGCACAGATACGCAGTATTTT	CSASLSSGGSGTDTQYF
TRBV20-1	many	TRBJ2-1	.	TGCAGTGCTAGTGGTGGGAACTACAATGAGCAGTTCTTC	CSASGGNYNEQFF
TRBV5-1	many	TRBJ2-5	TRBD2	TGCGCCAGCTCCCGGACTAGCGGGAACCAAGAGACCCAGTACTTC	CASSRTSGNQETQYF
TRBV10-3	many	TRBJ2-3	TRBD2	TGTGCCATCAGTGAGTCGAGACTAGCGGGAGGGCCTGAGAGCACAGATACGCAGTATTTT	CAISESRLAGGPESTDTQYF
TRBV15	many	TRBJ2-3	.	TGTGCCACCAGCAGAGATTGGGGAGACTCGGCGTATTTT	CATSRDWGDSAYF
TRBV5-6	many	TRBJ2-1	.	TGTGCCAGCAGCTTGGGGGACTTCCCTTCCAATGAGCAGTTCTTC	CASSLGDFPSNEQFF
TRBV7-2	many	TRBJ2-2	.	TGTGCCAGCAGCTTGGTTCTGAACACCGGGGAGCTGTTTTTT	CASSLVLNTGELFF
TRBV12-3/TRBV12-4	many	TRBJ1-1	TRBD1	TGTGCCACCACCAGACAGGGTTCGACTGAAGCTTTCTTT	CATTRQGSTEAFF
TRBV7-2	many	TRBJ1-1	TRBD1	TGTGCCAGCAGCTTGGGCCCTTCCAGGGGGCCGGTCACTGAAGCTTTCTTT	CASSLGPSRGPVTEAFF
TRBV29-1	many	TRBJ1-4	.	TGCAGCGTTGCGACGGGCGAAAAACTGTTTTTT	CSVATGEKLFF
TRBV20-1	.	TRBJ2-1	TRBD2	TGCAGTGCCGAGAGGGTAGCGGGGCCCAATGAGCAGTTCTTC	CSAERVAGPNEQFF
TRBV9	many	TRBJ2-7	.	TGTGCCAGCAGCACCTCCGTCGGGGGGACAGGCCGCTACGAGCAGTACTTC	CASSTSVGGTGRYEQYF
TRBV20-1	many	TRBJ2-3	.	TGCAGTGCTACCCCTAGCCCCTCAGATACGCAGTATTTT	CSATPSPSDTQYF
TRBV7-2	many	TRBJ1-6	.	TGTGCCAGCAGCTTAGGGGGCAGTCTAAATTCACCCCTCCACTTT	CASSLGGSLNSPLHF
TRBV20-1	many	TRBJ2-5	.	TGCAGTGCCGAGATAGCGCGTCAAGAGACCCAGTACTTC	CSAEIARQETQYF
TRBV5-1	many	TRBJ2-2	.	TGCGCCACCGCAGTACAGTTAGCGGCGAACACCGGGGAGCTGTTTTTT	CATAVQLAANTGELFF
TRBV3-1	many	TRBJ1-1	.	TGTGCCAGCAGCCAACAAAACACTGAAGCTTTCTTT	CASSQQNTEAFF
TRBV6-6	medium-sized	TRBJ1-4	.	TGTGCCAGCAGCGACCAGGGTGAAAAACTGTTTTTT	CASSDQGEKLFF
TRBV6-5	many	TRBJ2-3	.	TGTGCCAGCAGTTACCAGGGACGCCACACAGATACGCAGTATTTT	CASSYQGRHTDTQYF
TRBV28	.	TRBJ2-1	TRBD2	TGTGCCAGCAGTTTGCTAGCGGGAGCCGATGAGCAGTTCTTC	CASSLLAGADEQFF
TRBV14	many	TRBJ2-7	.	TGTGCCAGCAGCCAAGCTGGTCTGTGGCAGTACTTC	CASSQAGLWQYF
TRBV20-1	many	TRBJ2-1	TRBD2	TGCAGTGCTCCCGGGGTTATGCTAGCGGGGGACAGAAATGAGCAGTTCTTC	CSAPGVMLAGDRNEQFF
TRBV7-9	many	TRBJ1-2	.	TGTGCCAGCAGCTTAGGCTCGGAGGGTGGCTACACCTTC	CASSLGSEGGYTF
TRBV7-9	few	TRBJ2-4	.	TGTGCCAGCAGCACCCCCTCGGGAGCGGTTCAGTACTTC	CASSTPSGAVQYF
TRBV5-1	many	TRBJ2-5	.	TGCGCCAGCAGACTCGGGGAAGCGTTTGAGACCCAGTACTTC	CASRLGEAFETQYF
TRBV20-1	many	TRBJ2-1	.	TGCAGTGCCAAGGGTCAGGCTGAGCAGTTCTTC	CSAKGQAEQFF
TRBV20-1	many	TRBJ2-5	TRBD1	TGCAGTGCTACGGACAGGCTTGATCAAGAGACCCAGTACTTC	CSATDRLDQETQYF
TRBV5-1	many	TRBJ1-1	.	TGCGCCAGCAGCTTGCAGGCAGAGTTAAACACTGAAGCTTTCTTT	CASSLQAELNTEAFF
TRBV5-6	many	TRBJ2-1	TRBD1	TGTGCCAGCAGCCAGGGGGTGGTCTTTAATGAGCAGTTCTTC	CASSQGVVFNEQFF